A single sample is the source of the 21 T cell receptor beta chains below, sequenced in a study of blood T cell repertoires in COVID-19. TCRdb's copy holds only in-frame clones and misses some; the assay was immunoSEQ multiplex PCR. The sample contains 200,000 to 300,000 clones, about 86% of which appear only once. Material for sequencing was peripheral blood. These receptors came from a young man with active or convalescent COVID-19.

V is TRBV12-3 or TRBV12-4 and J is TRBJ2-7; D possibly corresponds to TRBD2 (5 bases). The CDR3 is 13 amino acids. V lost 4 bases, J lost 2 bases, and 9 bases lay in between. The CDR3 region has the DNA TGTGCCAGCAGTTCCGGACTCCCCTACGAGCAGTACTTC. Translated: CASSSGLPYEQYF.

This sequence joins TRBV19 and TRBJ1-3; D not certain. The V end lost 0 bases, the J end lost 0 bases, and 6 bases lay between the germline ends. Per the germline V gene, CDR1 is LNHDA and CDR2 is SQIVND (reference sequence). The CDR3 extends over 15 amino acids. CDR3 sequence reads: CASSIDRDSGNTIYF. The CDR3 DNA is TGTGCCAGTAGTATAGATAGAGACTCTGGAAACACCATATATTTT. The whole variable domain, filled in from reference TRBV19 and TRBJ1-3, reads DGGITQSPKYLFRKEGQNVTLSCEQNLNHDAMYWYRQDPGQGLRLIYYSQIVNDFQKGDIAEGYSVSREKKESFPLTVTSAQKNPTAFYLCASSIDRDSGNTIYFGEGSWLTVV.

This clone was detected only a few times. The CDR3 coding sequence is TGTGCCAGCAGTTACCCCACAGGCACTGAAGCTTTCTTT. The encoded protein is CASSYPTGTEAFF. The gene calls are TRBV6-6 and TRBJ1-1; maybe TRBD1 (5 bases). The CDR3 loop spans 13 amino acids. Between the trimmed V and J ends, which lost 2 bases and 4 bases, there was a span of 8 bases. Germline CDR1 and CDR2: MNHNY and SVGAGI (reference sequence).

The CDR3 region has the DNA TGTGCCAGCAGTCGAGCGGGGACAAGGAACACTGAAGCTTTCTTT. Translated, it gives CASSRAGTRNTEAFF. The gene calls are TRBV28 and TRBJ1-1, with a possible D match to TRBD1 (6 bases). The germline gives CDR1 MDHEN, CDR2 SYDVKM. Trimming took 5 bases from V and 1 from J, leaving 14 bases between them. This CDR3 contains 15 residues.

The table lists this clone with a count of one. The rearrangement uses TRBV7-9 and TRBJ2-7, with TRBD2 matching over 12 bases. The CDR3 covers 17 residues. V gave up 1 base and J gave up 6 bases; unmatched junction bases: 10. CDR1 and CDR2 from the germline V gene are SEHNR and FQNEAQ (reference sequence). CDR3 region: CASSLDSSSGGASEQYF. CDR3 nucleotides: TGTGCCAGCAGCTTAGATTCGTCTAGCGGGGGGGCGAGCGAGCAGTACTTC.

The rearrangement links TRBV7-2 to TRBJ1-1; TRBD1 matches 8 bases. Looked up from germline, CDR1 is SGHTA and CDR2 is FQGNSA. The CDR3 length is 14 residues. The V and J ends lost 5 bases and 5 bases, in that order; junction bases with no gene match: 7. In nucleotides, the CDR3 is TGTGCCAGCAGCCAAGGACAGGGTCATACTGAAGCTTTCTTT. Translation gives CASSQGQGHTEAFF.

A few counts support this clone. The V call is TRBV7-9, the J call TRBJ1-2; D is uncertain. The CDR3 contains 12 residues. Trimming removed 0 bases from V and 11 bases from J, with 10 bases in between. From germline, CDR1 is SEHNR and CDR2 FQNEAQ (reference sequence). The CDR3 sequence is CASSLAAHQYTF. Written as DNA, the CDR3 is TGTGCCAGCAGCTTAGCAGCCCACCAATACACCTTC.

The chain joins TRBV4-2 to TRBJ2-7; tentative D call: TRBD2 (7 bases). V lost 2 bases, J lost 6 bases, and 17 bases lay in between. Germline CDR1 and CDR2: LGHNA and YNFKEQ. This CDR3 has 15 amino acids. CDR3 sequence reads: CASSQPPGGQVEQYF. Written as DNA, the CDR3 is TGTGCCAGCAGCCAACCCCCCGGGGGGCAGGTCGAGCAGTACTTC.

V and J are TRBV13 and TRBJ2-1, with D possibly being TRBD2 (6 bases). CDR3 length: 14 residues. Trimming pared 5 bases from V and 5 bases from J, leaving 13 bases between. CDR1 and CDR2 (germline): PRHDT, FYEKMQ (reference sequence). CDR3: CASSRGGLDNEQFF. CDR3 bases: TGTGCCAGCAGCCGCGGAGGGCTCGACAATGAGCAGTTCTTC. The full variable domain, with the rest looked up from reference TRBV13 and TRBJ2-1, is AAGVIQSPRHLIKEKRETATLKCYPIPRHDTVYWYQQGPGQDPQFLISFYEKMQSDKGSIPDRFSAQQFSDYHSELNMSSLELGDSALYFCASSRGGLDNEQFFGPGTRLTVL.

The rearrangement links TRBV18 to TRBJ2-1; TRBD2 matches 11 bases. V lost 3 bases to trimming and J lost 2 bases; unmatched junction nucleotides: 3. This CDR3 spans 16 amino acids. Germline lookup yields CDR1 KGHSH and CDR2 LQKENI. CDR3 sequence (DNA): TGTGCCAGCTCACCTGTGGGACTAGCGGCCTACAATGAGCAGTTCTTC. As protein: CASSPVGLAAYNEQFF.

The chain links TRBV5-6 to TRBJ1-4; 7 bases match TRBD1. CDR1 is SGHDT, CDR2 YYEEEE, per germline. The CDR3 runs to 13 residues. The V segment lost 3 bases and the J segment 6 bases; nucleotides outside the gene matches: 2. This CDR3 reads CASSSGQDEKLFF. Written as DNA, the CDR3 is TGTGCCAGCAGCTCCGGACAGGATGAAAAACTGTTTTTT.

The V and J genes are TRBV19 and TRBJ1-1; no clear D gene. CDR1 LNHDA and CDR2 SQIVND come from the germline V gene (reference sequence). The V end lost 4 bases, the J end lost 1 base, and 13 bases lay between the germline ends. The CDR3 spans 15 residues. In nucleotides, the CDR3 is TGTGCCAGTAGTAGTAGGGAGGGCAGGAACACTGAAGCTTTCTTT. This translates into CASSSREGRNTEAFF.

V is TRBV18 and J is TRBJ1-1, with 9 nucleotides matching TRBD1. J gave up 1 base and V 2 bases, and 8 bases lay outside the gene matches. The CDR3 has 17 residues. Germline V gene lookup returns CDR1 KGHSH and CDR2 LQKENI. As DNA, the CDR3 is TGTGCCAGCTCACCAAGGTCCCCGGGACAGGGGAACACTGAAGCTTTCTTT. Protein product: CASSPRSPGQGNTEAFF.

This clone was picked up one time. The chain employs TRBV2 and TRBJ2-7, with no clear D. The CDR3 sequence is 14 residues long. CDR1 SNHLY and CDR2 FYNNEI come from the germline V gene. V lost 3 bases, J lost 0 bases, and 9 bases lay in between. CDR3 nucleotides: TGTGCCAGCAGTGAGACGGAGAGCTCCTACGAGCAGTACTTC. Translated: CASSETESSYEQYF.

This clone appeared a few times. The CDR3 coding sequence is TGTGCCAGCAGCCAAGCCATGGGCGATGGCTACACCTTC. Translating it yields CASSQAMGDGYTF. J is TRBJ1-2 and V is TRBV14; no definite D call. CDR1 is SGHDN and CDR2 is FVKESK in the germline V gene. Trimming removed 1 base at V and 6 bases at J, with 9 bases between. The CDR3 is made up of 13 amino acids. The variable domain in full, completed from reference TRBV14 and TRBJ1-2, reads EAGVTQFPSHSVIEKGQTVTLRCDPISGHDNLYWYRRVMGKEIKFLLHFVKESKQDESGMPNNRFLAERTGGTYSTLKVQPAELEDSGVYFCASSQAMGDGYTFGSGTRLTVV.

In its sample, this clone was seen once. This chain joins TRBV3-1 (or the pseudogene TRBV3-2) and TRBJ2-3, with 10 bases matching TRBD2. The J segment lost 5 bases and the V segment lost 5 bases, leaving 10 bases of the junction unmatched. The CDR3 contains 16 residues. Germline-derived CDR1 and CDR2 are LGHDT and YNNKEL (reference sequence). CDR3 amino acids: CASSKRAGGLIDTQYF. For the CDR3, the DNA is TGTGCCAGCAGCAAACGAGCGGGGGGGTTGATAGATACGCAGTATTTT.

The rearrangement joins TRBV5-1 to TRBJ2-1, with TRBD2 as a possible D gene (6 bases). Germline values: CDR1 SGHRS, CDR2 YFSETQ. The V gene lost 4 bases and the J gene lost 7 bases, with 21 bases spanning the gap. This CDR3 has 16 residues. The CDR3 DNA reads TGCGCCAGCAGCCCGACCTCCGGGACTCCTACTAATGAGCAGTTCTTC. Encoded protein: CASSPTSGTPTNEQFF.

This clone is medium-sized. The chain uses TRBV6-2 or TRBV6-3 and TRBJ1-2, with unresolved D. The CDR3 contains 15 residues. Germline V gives CDR1 MNHEY, CDR2 SVGEGT. V dropped 0 bases and J dropped 4 bases, with 12 bases sitting between them. CDR3 loop: CASSYSGREPYGYTF. DNA for the CDR3: TGTGCCAGCAGTTACTCGGGGAGGGAACCCTATGGCTACACCTTC.

The chain carries TRBV19 and TRBJ2-2, with D uncertain. This CDR3 has 14 residues. V was cut by 7 bases and J by 0 bases, with 9 bases left in between. The germline CDR1 and CDR2 sequences are LNHDA and SQIVND (reference sequence). The CDR3 coding sequence is TGTGCCAGTAAATGGCAGACGAACACCGGGGAGCTGTTTTTT. This encodes CASKWQTNTGELFF.

The gene calls are TRBV29-1 and TRBJ2-3; possibly TRBD1 for D (6 bases). This CDR3 is built from 13 residues. V lost 6 bases to trimming and J lost 1 base, with 11 bases between them. CDR1 SQVTM and CDR2 ANQGSEA come from the germline V gene. The CDR3: CSVAGDGTDTQYF. The DNA for the CDR3 is TGCAGCGTAGCAGGGGATGGCACAGATACGCAGTATTTT.

This chain joins TRBV7-9 and TRBJ2-5, with 8 bases fitting TRBD1. Germline V gene lookup returns CDR1 SEHNR and CDR2 FQNEAQ (reference sequence). Trimming took 5 bases from V and 5 from J; bases not matched to a gene: 13. The CDR3 loop spans 16 amino acids. This CDR3 reads CASSTLQGGTAETQYF. CDR3 sequence (DNA): TGTGCCAGCAGCACCCTACAGGGGGGAACAGCGGAGACCCAGTACTTC.